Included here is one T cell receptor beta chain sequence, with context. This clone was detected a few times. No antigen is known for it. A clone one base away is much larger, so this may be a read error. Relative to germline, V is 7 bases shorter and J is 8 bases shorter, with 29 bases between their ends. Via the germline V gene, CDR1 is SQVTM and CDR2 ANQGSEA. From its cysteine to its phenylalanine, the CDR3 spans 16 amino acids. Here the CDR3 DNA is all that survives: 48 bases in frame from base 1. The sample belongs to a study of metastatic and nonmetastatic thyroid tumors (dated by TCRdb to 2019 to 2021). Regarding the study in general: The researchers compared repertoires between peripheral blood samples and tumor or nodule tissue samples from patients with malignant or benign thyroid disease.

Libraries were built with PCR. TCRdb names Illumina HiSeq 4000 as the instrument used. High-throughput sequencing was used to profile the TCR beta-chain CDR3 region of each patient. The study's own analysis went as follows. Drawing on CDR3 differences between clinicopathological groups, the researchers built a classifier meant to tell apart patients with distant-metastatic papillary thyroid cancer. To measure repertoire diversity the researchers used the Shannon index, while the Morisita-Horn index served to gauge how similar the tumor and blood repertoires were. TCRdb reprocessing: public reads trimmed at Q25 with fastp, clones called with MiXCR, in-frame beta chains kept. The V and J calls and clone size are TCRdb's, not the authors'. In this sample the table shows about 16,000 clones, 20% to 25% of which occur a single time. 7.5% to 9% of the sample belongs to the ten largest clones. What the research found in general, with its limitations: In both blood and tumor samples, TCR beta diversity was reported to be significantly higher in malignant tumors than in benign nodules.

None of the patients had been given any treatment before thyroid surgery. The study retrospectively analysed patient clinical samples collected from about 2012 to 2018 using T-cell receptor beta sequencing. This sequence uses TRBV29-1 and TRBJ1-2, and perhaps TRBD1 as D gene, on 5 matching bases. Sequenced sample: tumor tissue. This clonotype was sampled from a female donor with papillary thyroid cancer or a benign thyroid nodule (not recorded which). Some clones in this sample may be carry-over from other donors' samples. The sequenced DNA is TGCAGCGCCTGTACGGTATTGGTGGGGGAGACACCGGGCTACACCTTC. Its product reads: CSACTVLVGETPGYTF.